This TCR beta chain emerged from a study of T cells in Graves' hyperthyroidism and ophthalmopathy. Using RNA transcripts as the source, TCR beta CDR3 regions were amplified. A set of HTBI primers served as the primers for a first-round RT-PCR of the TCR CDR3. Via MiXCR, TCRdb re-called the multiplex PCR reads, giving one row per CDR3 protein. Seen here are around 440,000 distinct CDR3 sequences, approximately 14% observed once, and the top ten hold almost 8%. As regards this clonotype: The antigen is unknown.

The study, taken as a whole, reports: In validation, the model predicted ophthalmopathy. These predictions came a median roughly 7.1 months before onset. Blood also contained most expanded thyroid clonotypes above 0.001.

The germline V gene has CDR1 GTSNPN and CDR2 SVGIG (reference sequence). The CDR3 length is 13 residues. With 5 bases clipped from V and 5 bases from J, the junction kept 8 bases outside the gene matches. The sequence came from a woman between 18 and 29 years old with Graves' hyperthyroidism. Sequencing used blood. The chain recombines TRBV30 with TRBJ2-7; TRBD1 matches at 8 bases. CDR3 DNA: TGTGCCTGGGGCCCGGACAGGGAGCACGAGCAGTACTTC. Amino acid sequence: CAWGPDREHEQYF.